The 5 T cell receptor beta chains given below trace back to one sample, sequenced in a study of CD8+CD57+ T cells in acquired aplastic anemia. Template material for TCR beta VDJ and CDR3 profiling consisted of genomic DNA. TCRdb called the reads again in MiXCR, with one record for every CDR3 protein. The data contain under 500,000 distinct CDR3 sequences, roughly 34% of them seen just once; the ten biggest clones take up 0.8% to 0.85%. Whoever was chosen for sequencing had shown CD8+CD57+ cell expansion by flow cytometry. The sequenced material came from sorted CD4+, CD8+, or CD8+CD57+ T cells (not recorded which) from PBMCs. Receptors were obtained from a human donor with aplastic anemia.

This clonotype was recorded only once. One junction end disagrees with the germline gene, perhaps due to a read error. The V call is TRBV10-3, the J call TRBJ2-5, with TRBD1 as a possible D gene (6 bases). The CDR3 extends over 13 amino acids. Germline assignment: CDR1 ENHRY and CDR2 SYGVKD. In DNA form, the CDR3 reads TGCGCCACTACAGGGACCCCTCAAGAGACCCAGTACTTC. As protein: CATTGTPQETQYF.

In this sample, this clonotype turned up many times. The V call is TRBV7-9, the J call TRBJ2-7, with 7 bases aligning to TRBD1. Losses at the gene ends were 1 base for V and 5 bases for J; bases not matched to a gene: 5. The CDR3 covers 14 residues. From germline, CDR1 is SEHNR and CDR2 FQNEAQ (reference sequence). CDR3 DNA sequence: TGTGCCAGCAGCTTAGGGACAGGCACGCACGAGCAGTACTTC. Translation gives CASSLGTGTHEQYF.

This clonotype was seen a handful of times. Possible read error: a much larger clone is one base away. The J gene is TRBJ2-7, the V gene TRBV20-1; a weak D match, TRBD2 (6 bases). V lost 5 bases, J lost 5 bases, and 19 bases lay in between. Germline V gives CDR1 DFQATT, CDR2 SNEGSKA (reference sequence). CDR3 length: 14 residues. CDR3 DNA sequence: TGCAGTGCTCTATACCCGACGGGCGGGGACGAGCAGTACTTC. Translation gives CSALYPTGGDEQYF.

For this clonotype: Since a much larger clone is just one base distant, this may be a read error. The chain links TRBV20-1 to TRBJ2-7; possibly TRBD1 for D (6 bases). The CDR3 is 12 residues long. The V end was cut by 0 bases, the J end by 6 bases, with 9 bases between. Looked up from germline, CDR1 is DFQATT and CDR2 is SNEGSKA (reference sequence). The CDR3 region is CSAREGGCEQYF. In DNA form, the CDR3 reads TGCAGTGCTAGAGAAGGGGGATGCGAGCAGTACTTC.

V gene TRBV7-2 combines with J gene TRBJ1-4, with D uncertain. The CDR3 spans 14 residues. Germline CDR1 reads SGHTA; CDR2 reads FQGNSA. The V end was cut by 1 base, the J end by 3 bases, with 6 bases between. The CDR3 loop is CASSLGPANEKLFF. CDR3 DNA sequence: TGTGCCAGCAGCTTAGGTCCAGCTAATGAAAAACTGTTTTTT.